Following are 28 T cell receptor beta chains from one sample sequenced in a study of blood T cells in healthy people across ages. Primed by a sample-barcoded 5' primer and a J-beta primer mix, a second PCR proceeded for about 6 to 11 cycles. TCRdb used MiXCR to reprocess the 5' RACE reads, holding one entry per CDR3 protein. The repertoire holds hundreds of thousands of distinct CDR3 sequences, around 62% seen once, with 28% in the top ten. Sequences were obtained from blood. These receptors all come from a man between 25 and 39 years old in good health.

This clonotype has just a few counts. CDR3 nucleotide sequence: TGTGCCAGCAGCTTATTTGGTGCGGGGGGGAATGAGCAGTTCTTC. It translates to CASSLFGAGGNEQFF. The V call is TRBV7-2, the J call TRBJ2-1; TRBD2 agrees at 9 bases. This CDR3 has 15 residues. Germline CDR1 is SGHTA and CDR2 is FQGNSA. The V gene end was trimmed by 2 bases and the J gene end by 7 bases; junction bases not matched to a gene: 6.

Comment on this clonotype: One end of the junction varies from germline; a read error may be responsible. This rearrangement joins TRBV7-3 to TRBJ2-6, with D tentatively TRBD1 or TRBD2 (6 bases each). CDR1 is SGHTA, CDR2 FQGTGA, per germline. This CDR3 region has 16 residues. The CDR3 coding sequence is TGTGCCAGCAGCTTATCGGGGGCCCATGGGACCAACGTCCTGACTTTC. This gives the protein CASSLSGAHGTNVLTF.

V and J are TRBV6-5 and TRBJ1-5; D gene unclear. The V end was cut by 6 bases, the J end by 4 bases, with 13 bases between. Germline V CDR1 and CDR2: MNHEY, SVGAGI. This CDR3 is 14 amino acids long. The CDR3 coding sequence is TGTGCCAGCAGGTCCGGGGTTGGAAATCAGCCCCAGCATTTT. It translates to CASRSGVGNQPQHF.

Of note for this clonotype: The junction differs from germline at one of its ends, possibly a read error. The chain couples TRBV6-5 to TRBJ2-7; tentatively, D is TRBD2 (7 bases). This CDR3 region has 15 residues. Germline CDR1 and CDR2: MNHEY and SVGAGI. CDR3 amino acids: CASSYSQGGGYEQYF. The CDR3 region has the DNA TGTGCCAGCAGTTACTCCCAGGGAGGGGGTTACGAACAGTACTTC.

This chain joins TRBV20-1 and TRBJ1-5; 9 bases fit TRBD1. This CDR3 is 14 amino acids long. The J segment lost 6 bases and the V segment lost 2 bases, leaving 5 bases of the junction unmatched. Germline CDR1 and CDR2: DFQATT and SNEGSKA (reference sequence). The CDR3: CSARTGGLGQPQHF. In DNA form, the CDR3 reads TGCAGTGCTAGAACAGGGGGCTTGGGTCAGCCCCAGCATTTT.

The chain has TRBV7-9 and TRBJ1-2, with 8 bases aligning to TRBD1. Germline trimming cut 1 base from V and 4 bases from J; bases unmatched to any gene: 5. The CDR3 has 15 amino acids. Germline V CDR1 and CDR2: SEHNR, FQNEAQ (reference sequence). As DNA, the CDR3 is TGTGCCAGCAGCTTAGTAGGACAGGGCACCTATGGCTACACCTTC. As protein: CASSLVGQGTYGYTF.

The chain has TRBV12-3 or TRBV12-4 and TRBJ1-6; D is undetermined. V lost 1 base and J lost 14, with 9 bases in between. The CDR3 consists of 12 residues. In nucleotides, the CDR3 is TGTGCCAGCAGTTTAGTAGGCCCTACCCTCCACTTT. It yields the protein CASSLVGPTLHF.

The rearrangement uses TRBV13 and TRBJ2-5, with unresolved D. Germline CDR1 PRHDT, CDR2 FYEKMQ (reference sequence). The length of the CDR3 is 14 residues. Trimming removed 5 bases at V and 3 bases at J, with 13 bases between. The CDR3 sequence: CASSQRRYKETQYF. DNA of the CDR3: TGTGCCAGCAGCCAGAGACGGTACAAAGAGACCCAGTACTTC.

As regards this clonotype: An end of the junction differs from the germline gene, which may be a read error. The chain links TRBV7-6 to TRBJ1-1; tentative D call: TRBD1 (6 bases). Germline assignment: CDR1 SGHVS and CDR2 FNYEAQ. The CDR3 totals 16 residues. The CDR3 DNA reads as TGTGCCAGCAGCCCGCGGGGGACACCAGAGAACGCTGAAGCTTTCTTT. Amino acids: CASSPRGTPENAEAFF.

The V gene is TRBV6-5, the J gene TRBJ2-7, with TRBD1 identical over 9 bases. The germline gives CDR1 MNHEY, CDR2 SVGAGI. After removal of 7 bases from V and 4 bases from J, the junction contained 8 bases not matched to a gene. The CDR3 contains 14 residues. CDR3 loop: CASKTIDRGYEQYF. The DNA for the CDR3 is TGTGCCAGCAAAACTATCGACAGGGGGTACGAGCAGTACTTC.

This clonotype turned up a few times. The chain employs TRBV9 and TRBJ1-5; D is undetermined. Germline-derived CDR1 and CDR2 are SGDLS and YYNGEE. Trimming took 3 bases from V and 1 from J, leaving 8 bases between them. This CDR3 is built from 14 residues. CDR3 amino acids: CASSADESNQPQHF. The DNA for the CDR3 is TGTGCCAGCAGCGCCGACGAGAGCAATCAGCCCCAGCATTTT.

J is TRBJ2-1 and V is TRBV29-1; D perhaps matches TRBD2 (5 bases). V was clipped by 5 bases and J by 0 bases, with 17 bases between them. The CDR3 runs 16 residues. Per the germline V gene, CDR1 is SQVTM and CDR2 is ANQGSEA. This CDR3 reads CSVRGSPISSYNEQFF. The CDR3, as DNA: TGCAGCGTTCGAGGGTCGCCCATTAGCTCCTACAATGAGCAGTTCTTC.

CDR3 bases: TGTGCCTGGAGCCCCAATGGCTACGAGCAGTACTTC. Translated, it gives CAWSPNGYEQYF. The rearrangement joins TRBV30 to TRBJ2-4; D gene uncertain. Judging by the DNA end, TRBJ2-7 fits better; the J call may be wrong. In germline, CDR1 is GTSNPN, CDR2 SVGIG (reference sequence). This CDR3 is 12 amino acids long.

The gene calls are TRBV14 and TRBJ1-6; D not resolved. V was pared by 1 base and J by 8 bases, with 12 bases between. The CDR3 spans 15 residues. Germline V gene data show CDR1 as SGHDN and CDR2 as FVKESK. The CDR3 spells CASSQGGVRDSPLHF. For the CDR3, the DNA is TGTGCCAGCAGCCAAGGTGGGGTTAGGGATTCACCCCTCCACTTT. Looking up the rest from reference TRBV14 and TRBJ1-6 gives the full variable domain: EAGVTQFPSHSVIEKGQTVTLRCDPISGHDNLYWYRRVMGKEIKFLLHFVKESKQDESGMPNNRFLAERTGGTYSTLKVQPAELEDSGVYFCASSQGGVRDSPLHFGNGTRLTVT.

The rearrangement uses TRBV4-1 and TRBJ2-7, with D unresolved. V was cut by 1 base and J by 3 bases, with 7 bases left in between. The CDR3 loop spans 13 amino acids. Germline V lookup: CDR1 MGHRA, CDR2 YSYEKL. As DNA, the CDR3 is TGCGCCAGCAGCCAAGCCCTTGGCTACGAGCAGTACTTC. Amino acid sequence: CASSQALGYEQYF.

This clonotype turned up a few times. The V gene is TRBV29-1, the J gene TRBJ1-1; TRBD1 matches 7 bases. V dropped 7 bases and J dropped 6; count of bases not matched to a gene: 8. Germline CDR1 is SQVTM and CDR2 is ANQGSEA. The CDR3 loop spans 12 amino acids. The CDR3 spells CSETGDSPEAFF. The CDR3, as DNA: TGCAGCGAAACAGGGGATAGCCCTGAAGCTTTCTTT.

Here the CDR3 reads CASSLESVLDTQYF. The CDR3 DNA sequence: TGTGCCAGCAGCTTGGAGTCAGTCCTGGATACGCAGTATTTT. This chain joins TRBV7-2 and TRBJ2-3; D remains ambiguous. CDR3 length: 14 amino acids. Germline-derived CDR1 and CDR2 are SGHTA and FQGNSA. V dropped 3 bases and J dropped 6 bases, with 13 bases sitting between them.

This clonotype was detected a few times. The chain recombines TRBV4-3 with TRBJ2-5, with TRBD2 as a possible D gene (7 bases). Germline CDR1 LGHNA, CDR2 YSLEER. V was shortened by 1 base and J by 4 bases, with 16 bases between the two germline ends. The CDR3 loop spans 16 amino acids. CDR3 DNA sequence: TGCGCCAGCAGCCAAGGTGGGGGGGGGCTGGTAGAGACCCAGTACTTC. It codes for CASSQGGGGLVETQYF.

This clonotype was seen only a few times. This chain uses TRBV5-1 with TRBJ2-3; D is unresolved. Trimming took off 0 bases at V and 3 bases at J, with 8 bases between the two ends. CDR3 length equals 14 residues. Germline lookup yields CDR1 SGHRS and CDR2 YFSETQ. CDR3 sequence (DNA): TGCGCCAGCAGCTTGGGTGGGCAGACAGATACGCAGTATTTT. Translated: CASSLGGQTDTQYF.

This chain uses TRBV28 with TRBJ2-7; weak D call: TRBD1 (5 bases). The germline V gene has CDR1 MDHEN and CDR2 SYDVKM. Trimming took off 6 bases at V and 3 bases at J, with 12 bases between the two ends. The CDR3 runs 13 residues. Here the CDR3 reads CASSLGRVYEQYF. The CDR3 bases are TGTGCCAGCAGCTTAGGCAGGGTCTACGAGCAGTACTTC.

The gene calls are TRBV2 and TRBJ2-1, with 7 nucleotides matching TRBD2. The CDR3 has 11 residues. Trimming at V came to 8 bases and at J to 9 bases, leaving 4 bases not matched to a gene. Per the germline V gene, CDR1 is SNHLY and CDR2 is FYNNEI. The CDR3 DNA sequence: TGTGCCAGCGTGGGGGGGTCTGAGCAGTTCTTC. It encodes CASVGGSEQFF.

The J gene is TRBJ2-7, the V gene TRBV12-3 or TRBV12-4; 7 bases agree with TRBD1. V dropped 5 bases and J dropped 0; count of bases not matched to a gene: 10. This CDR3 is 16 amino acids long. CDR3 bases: TGTGCCAGCAGTCTATACCTGGCAGGGGGCTCCTACGAGCAGTACTTC. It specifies CASSLYLAGGSYEQYF.

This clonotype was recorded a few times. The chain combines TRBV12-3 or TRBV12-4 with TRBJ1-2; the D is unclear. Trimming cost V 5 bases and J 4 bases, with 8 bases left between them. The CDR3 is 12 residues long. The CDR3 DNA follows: TGTGCCAGCAGTCCCCCTAGCTATGGCTACACCTTC. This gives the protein CASSPPSYGYTF.

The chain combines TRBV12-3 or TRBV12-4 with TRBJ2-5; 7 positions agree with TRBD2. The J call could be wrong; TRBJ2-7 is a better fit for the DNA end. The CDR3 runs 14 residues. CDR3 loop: CASSLQGGYYEQYF. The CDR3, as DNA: TGTGCCAGCAGTTTGCAGGGAGGGTACTACGAGCAGTACTTC.

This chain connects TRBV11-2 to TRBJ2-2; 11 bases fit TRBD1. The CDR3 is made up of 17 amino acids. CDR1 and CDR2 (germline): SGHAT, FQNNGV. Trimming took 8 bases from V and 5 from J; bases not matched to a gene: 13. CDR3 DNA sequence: TGTGCCAGCTTGAGCCCTATCCGGGACAGGGGGACCGGGGAGCTGTTTTTT. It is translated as CASLSPIRDRGTGELFF. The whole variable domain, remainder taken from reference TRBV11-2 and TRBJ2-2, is EAGVAQSPRYKIIEKRQSVAFWCNPISGHATLYWYQQILGQGPKLLIQFQNNGVVDDSQLPKDRFSAERLKGVDSTLKIQPAKLEDSAVYLCASLSPIRDRGTGELFFGEGSRLTVL.

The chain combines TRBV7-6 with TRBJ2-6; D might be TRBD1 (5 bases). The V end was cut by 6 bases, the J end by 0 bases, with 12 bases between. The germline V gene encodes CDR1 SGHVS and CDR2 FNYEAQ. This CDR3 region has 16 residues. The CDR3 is CASSSGSVSGANVLTF. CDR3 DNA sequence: TGTGCCAGCAGTTCAGGGTCCGTCTCTGGGGCCAACGTCCTGACTTTC.

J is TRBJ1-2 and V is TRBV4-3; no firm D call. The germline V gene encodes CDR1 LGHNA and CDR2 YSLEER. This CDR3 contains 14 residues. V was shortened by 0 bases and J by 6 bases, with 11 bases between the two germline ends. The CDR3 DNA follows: TGCGCCAGCAGCCAAGATTCGGCAAGGAATGGCTACACCTTC. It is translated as CASSQDSARNGYTF.

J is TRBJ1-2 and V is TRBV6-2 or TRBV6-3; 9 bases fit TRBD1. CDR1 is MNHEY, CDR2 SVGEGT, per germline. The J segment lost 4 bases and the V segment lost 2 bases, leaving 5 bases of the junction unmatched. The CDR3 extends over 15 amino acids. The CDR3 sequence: CASSYGDRVGYGYTF. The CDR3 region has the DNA TGTGCCAGCAGTTACGGGGACAGGGTTGGCTATGGCTACACCTTC.